This entry lists 8 T cell receptor beta chains sequenced from one sample in a study of monozygotic twins with inflammatory bowel disease. TCRdb re-called the 5' RACE reads, yielding one record per CDR3 amino acid sequence without DNA. The sample has 400,000 to 500,000 distinct CDR3 sequences. The sequencing sample was made of blood. These receptors were taken from a human donor with ulcerative colitis or Crohn's disease, or a healthy co-twin of an affected twin (not recorded which).

V and J are TRBV7-3 and TRBJ2-1; as DNA is missing, the TRBD2 call by TCRdb cannot be tested. CDR1 is SGHTA, CDR2 FQGTGA, per germline. There are 17 residues in the CDR3. This CDR3 is CASSSTGLAGVSGEQFF.

The rearrangement joins TRBV5-1 to TRBJ1-1. The CDR3 is 19 amino acids. Per the germline V gene, CDR1 is SGHRS and CDR2 is YFSETQ. The CDR3 protein is CASSLAGERVRRMNTEAFF.

This CDR3 is CASSAWEQPQHF. The V call is TRBV6-4, the J call TRBJ1-5. Germline V CDR1 and CDR2: MRHNA, SNTAGT. The CDR3 is 12 residues long.

The rearrangement links TRBV21-1 to TRBJ2-7; TCRdb calls TRBD1, which cannot be checked without DNA. TRBV21-1 is designated a pseudogene. CDR3 length: 15 residues. The CDR3 spells CASTVVWGRHYEQYF.

The chain has TRBV27 and TRBJ2-1. The CDR3 loop spans 15 amino acids. Germline-derived CDR1 and CDR2 are MNHEY and SMNVEV (reference sequence). CDR3 residues: CASSPHISSYNEQFF.

V is TRBV4-1 and J is TRBJ2-7; TCRdb calls TRBD2, which cannot be checked without DNA. Germline V gives CDR1 MGHRA, CDR2 YSYEKL. CDR3 length equals 15 residues. CDR3 in amino acids: CASSLQLAGSYEQYF.

CDR3 amino acids: CASTLDREDTQYF. This sequence joins TRBV10-2 and TRBJ2-3; TCRdb selects TRBD1, and the lack of DNA leaves this call unchecked. Germline V gene lookup returns CDR1 WSHSY and CDR2 SAAADI. The CDR3 loop spans 13 amino acids.

The chain couples TRBV20-1 to TRBJ1-1. The CDR3 totals 12 residues. Germline assignment: CDR1 DFQATT and CDR2 SNEGSKA (reference sequence). The CDR3 region is CSATDWRTEAFF.